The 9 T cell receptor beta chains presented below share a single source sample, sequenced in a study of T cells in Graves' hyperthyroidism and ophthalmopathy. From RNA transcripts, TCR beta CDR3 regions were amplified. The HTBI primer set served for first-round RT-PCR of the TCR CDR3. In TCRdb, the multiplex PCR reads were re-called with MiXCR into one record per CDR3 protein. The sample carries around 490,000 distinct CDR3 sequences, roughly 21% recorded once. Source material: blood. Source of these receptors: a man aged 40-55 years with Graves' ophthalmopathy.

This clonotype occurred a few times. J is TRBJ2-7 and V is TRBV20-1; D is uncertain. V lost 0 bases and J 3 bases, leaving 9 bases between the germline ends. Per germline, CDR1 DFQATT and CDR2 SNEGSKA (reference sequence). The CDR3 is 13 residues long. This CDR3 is CSARDRSDYEQYF. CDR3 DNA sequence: TGCAGTGCTAGAGATCGATCCGACTACGAGCAGTACTTC.

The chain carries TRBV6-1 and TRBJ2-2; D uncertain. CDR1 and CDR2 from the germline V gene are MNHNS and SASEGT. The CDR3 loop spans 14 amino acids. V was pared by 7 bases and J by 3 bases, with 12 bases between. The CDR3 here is CASTRRRDTGELFF. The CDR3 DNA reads TGTGCCAGCACTCGGCGACGGGACACCGGGGAGCTGTTTTTT.

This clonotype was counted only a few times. CDR3 sequence (DNA): TGTGCCCACCCAATAGGGTATGGCTACACCTTC. This encodes CAHPIGYGYTF. The chain couples TRBV7-9 to TRBJ1-2; D unresolved. This CDR3 is built from 11 residues. V lost 11 bases and J lost 5, with 12 bases in between. The V gene's germline CDR1 is SEHNR and CDR2 FQNEAQ (reference sequence).

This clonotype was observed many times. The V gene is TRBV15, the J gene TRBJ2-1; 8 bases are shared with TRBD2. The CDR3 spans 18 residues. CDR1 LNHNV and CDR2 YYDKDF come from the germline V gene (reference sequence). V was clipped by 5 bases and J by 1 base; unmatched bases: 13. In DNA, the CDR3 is TGTGCCACCAGCCTCCCGGTCGCGGGGGGCGGGTCCTACAATGAGCAGTTCTTC. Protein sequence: CATSLPVAGGGSYNEQFF.

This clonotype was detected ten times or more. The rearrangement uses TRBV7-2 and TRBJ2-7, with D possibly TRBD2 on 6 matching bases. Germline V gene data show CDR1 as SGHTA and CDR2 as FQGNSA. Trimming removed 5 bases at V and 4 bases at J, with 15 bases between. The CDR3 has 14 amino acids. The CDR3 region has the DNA TGTGCCAGCAGCAATGAGGCAGGAGGGTACGAGCAGTACTTC. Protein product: CASSNEAGGYEQYF.

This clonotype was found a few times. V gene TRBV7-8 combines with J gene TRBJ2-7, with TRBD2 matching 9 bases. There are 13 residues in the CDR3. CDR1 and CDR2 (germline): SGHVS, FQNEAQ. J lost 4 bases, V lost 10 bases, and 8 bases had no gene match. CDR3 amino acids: CATARLAAYEQYF. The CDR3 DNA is TGTGCCACCGCGAGACTAGCGGCTTACGAGCAGTACTTC.

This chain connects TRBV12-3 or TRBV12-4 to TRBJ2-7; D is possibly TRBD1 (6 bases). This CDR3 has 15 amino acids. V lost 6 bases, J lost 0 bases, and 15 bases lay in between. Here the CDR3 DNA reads TGTGCCAGCAGCCACCGGTGGGACAACTCCTACGAGCAGTACTTC. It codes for CASSHRWDNSYEQYF.

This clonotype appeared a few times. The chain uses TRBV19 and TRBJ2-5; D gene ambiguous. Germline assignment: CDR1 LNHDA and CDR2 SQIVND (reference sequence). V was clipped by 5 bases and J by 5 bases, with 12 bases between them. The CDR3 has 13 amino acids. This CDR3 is CASSVSRKETQYF. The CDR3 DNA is TGTGCCAGTAGTGTATCACGGAAGGAGACCCAGTACTTC.

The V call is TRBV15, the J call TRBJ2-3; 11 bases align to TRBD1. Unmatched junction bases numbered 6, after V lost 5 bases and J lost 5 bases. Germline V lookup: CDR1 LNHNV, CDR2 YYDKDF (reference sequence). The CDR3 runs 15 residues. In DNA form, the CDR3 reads TGTGCCACCAGCGGCGGACAGGGGGCCGAAGATACGCAGTATTTT. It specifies CATSGGQGAEDTQYF.